This record covers a single TCR beta chain. As yet, its antigen is unknown. The ends lost 5 bases at V and 4 bases at J; junction bases unmatched: 0. Germline V gives CDR1 SEHNR, CDR2 FQNEAQ (reference sequence). The CDR3 consists of 13 residues. The data belong to a study of beta chain features in type 1 diabetes. Regarding the study as a whole: Cells with high TCR expression could be over-represented when cDNA is sequenced. Among patients, naive, central memory and Treg TCRB repertoires appeared more similar than among healthy donors. Researchers report that Type 1 diabetes patients had moderately but significantly shorter TCRB CDR3s across all four CD4+ subsets.

The authors reverse transcribed all of the isolated RNA, so sequencing captured expressed TCRB transcripts. Roughly 3.6 million reads per sample were averaged for naive, central memory and regulatory samples. Assay used: immunoSEQ multiplex PCR; TCRdb lists only in-frame clones, some missing. The sample lists 250,000 or so clones, approximately 15% occurring once. Each sorted population was over 95% pure. V usage is TRBV7-9 and J usage is TRBJ2-2; 8 bases line up with TRBD2. The sample was naive CD4+ T cells from blood. The sequence derives from a man aged 25-40 years with type 1 diabetes. This CDR3 is CASSRGGTGELFF. Here the CDR3 DNA reads TGTGCCAGCAGCCGGGGGGGCACCGGGGAGCTGTTTTTT. Combining the CDR3 with reference TRBV7-9 and TRBJ2-2 gives the whole variable domain DTGVSQNPRHKITKRGQNVTFRCDPISEHNRLYWYRQTLGQGPEFLTYFQNEAQLEKSRLLSDRFSAERPKGSFSTLEIQRTEQGDSAMYLCASSRGGTGELFFGEGSRLTVL.